These 6 T cell receptor beta chains came from one sample sequenced in a study of Ad26.COV2.S vaccination and SARS-CoV-2 variants. Treatment denoted: over 15 received Ad26.COV2.S at low or high dose, single or two shots; several received placebo; per-sample allocation not given. Day 63 following the first vaccine or placebo injection was when the samples were taken. The repertoire was sequenced with immunoSEQ multiplex PCR; TCRdb's copy has only in-frame clones and lacks some. The sample lists hundreds of thousands of clones, roughly 89% occurring once. The material sequenced was peripheral blood, taken in a trial of Ad26.COV2.S vaccine versus placebo. The receptor set was obtained from a person aged 18 to 59 who received the Ad26.COV2.S COVID-19 vaccine or a placebo.

The V call is TRBV19, the J call TRBJ2-1; D is unclear. The germline CDR1 and CDR2 sequences are LNHDA and SQIVND (reference sequence). V gave up 6 bases and J gave up 3 bases, with 15 bases separating them. The CDR3 sequence is 15 residues long. CDR3 bases: TGTGCCAGTAGCTTTATACACGACGGCTACAATGAGCAGTTCTTC. It codes for CASSFIHDGYNEQFF.

For the CDR3, the DNA is TGTGCCAGCCGCGGACAGCTTAACTATGGCTACACCTTC. It is translated as CASRGQLNYGYTF. V and J are TRBV7-2 and TRBJ1-2; TRBD1 might be the D (6 bases). V lost 8 bases, J lost 1 base, and 11 bases lay in between. This CDR3 is built from 13 residues. The V gene's germline CDR1 is SGHTA and CDR2 FQGNSA.

The chain combines TRBV12-3 or TRBV12-4 with TRBJ2-3; D gene unclear. CDR3 length: 11 residues. Trimming left V 6 bases short and J 6 bases short, with 7 bases between. CDR3 in DNA: TGTGCCAGCAGAGATAATGATACGCAGTATTTT. Translating it yields CASRDNDTQYF.

This chain links TRBV7-9 with TRBJ1-3; 7 bases line up with TRBD1. Losses at the gene ends were 1 base for V and 5 bases for J; bases not matched to a gene: 2. Germline CDR1 SEHNR, CDR2 FQNEAQ (reference sequence). The CDR3 runs 14 residues. CDR3 bases: TGTGCCAGCAGCTTAGAGGGGGCGAGAAACACCATATATTTT. Its protein product is CASSLEGARNTIYF.

On this clone: The same CDR3 can be traced to other DNA sequences in this sample. V is TRBV9 and J is TRBJ1-1; D is ambiguous. The V and J ends lost 0 bases and 5 bases respectively, with 5 bases between them. Germline assignment: CDR1 SGDLS and CDR2 YYNGEE. The CDR3 totals 12 residues. CDR3 in DNA: TGTGCCAGCAGCGTAGGGGGTACTGAAGCTTTCTTT. Its translation is CASSVGGTEAFF. Supplemented by reference TRBV9 and TRBJ1-1, the full variable domain reads DSGVTQTPKHLITATGQRVTLRCSPRSGDLSVYWYQQSLDQGLQFLIQYYNGEERAKGNILERFSAQQFPDLHSELNLSSLELGDSALYFCASSVGGTEAFFGQGTRLTVV.

The J gene is TRBJ1-1, the V gene TRBV7-9; D remains ambiguous. The CDR3 spans 15 residues. Germline CDR1 reads SEHNR; CDR2 reads FQNEAQ (reference sequence). The V and J ends lost 5 bases and 1 base respectively, with 14 bases between them. The chain's CDR3 is CASSQSYTRNTEAFF. CDR3 bases: TGTGCCAGCAGCCAAAGCTATACAAGGAACACTGAAGCTTTCTTT.